This T cell receptor (beta chain) is drawn from a study of CXCR3-negative and CXCR3-positive naive CD8 T cells (dated by TCRdb to 2018 to 2020). About the study as a whole: In total, some 140 million TRB reads were obtained, which works out to roughly 1.5 +/- 0.3 million reads per library. Data from 11 donors, pooled across two independent experiments, went into the diversity and physicochemical repertoire analyses. TRBV-TRBJ cluster analysis included naive subsets from several donors and memory cells from 3 donors. Beyond this particular receptor, the publication reports: Because CXCR3 expression was partially decreased after cryopreservation, freshly isolated PBMCs were used for most assays. Comparably high repertoire diversity was found in both naive subsets, whereas much lower repertoire diversity was found in memory CD8+ T cells. TRB CDR3s from CXCR3-positive naive cells showed higher hydrophobicity (lower Kidera factor 4), lower energy, and higher strength and volume indices than CXCR3-negative naive cells. Surface CD5, linked to self-reactivity in mice, was comparable between naive subsets; TCR interaction strength was therefore also inferred from TRB CDR3 physicochemical properties. Naive CXCR3-negative and CXCR3-positive cells from the same donor showed similar TRBV-TRBJ usage, whereas memory cells showed distinct patterns.

Details on this clonotype: Its cognate antigen has yet to be identified.

The sequencer was a NextSeq 550. The Human TCR Profiling Kit (MiLaboratory) was used to prepare UMI-labeled 5' RACE TRB cDNA libraries. The full amount of extracted RNA was used for cDNA synthesis, and the full amount of resulting cDNA was used for PCR amplification. Libraries were prepared in parallel with an identical number of PCR cycles. Per the original workflow: With a requirement of at least two reads per UMI, MIGEC and MiXCR extracted about 50,000 +/- 10,000 unique UMI-labeled TRB cDNA molecules per library. Each library averaged 40,000 +/- 10,000 functional in-frame TRB CDR3 nucleotide clonotypes without stop codons. After downsampling to 5000 UMI-labeled TRB molecules per sample, diversity metrics, including normalized Shannon-Wiener and Chao1, were computed in VDJtools. VDJtools computed clonotype-size-weighted physicochemical properties of the central five CDR3 residues: interaction energy, strength, volume and Kidera factor 4. Reads reprocessed by TCRdb are summarized as one entry per CDR3 protein sequence, and DNA is absent. TCRdb's processing, not the authors' own work, is the source of the V and J calls. The sample's own table lists around 81,000 distinct CDR3 sequences. The top ten clones comprise roughly 1.6% of the sample.

The germline V gene gives CDR1 as SGHVS and CDR2 as FQNEAQ. The CDR3 goes from the cysteine to the phenylalanine over 16 residues. A DNA sequence was not provided. For every CD8+ T cell subset, around 300,000 cells were flow-sorted straight into RLT lysis buffer, and each subset was sorted in triplicate. Naive CD8+ T cells were defined stringently as CD45RO-CCR7+CD27+CD95- to exclude memory contaminants. Using standard density gradient centrifugation, peripheral blood mononuclear cells were isolated from buffy coats. A FACSAria III was used to flow-sort naive CXCR3-negative and CXCR3-positive CD8+ T cells. An RNeasy Mini Kit was used to extract total RNA from the sorted cells.

The sample was naive CXCR3- CD8+ T cells from blood. Reading the label with the study, this specimen's cell subset or site is: CD45RO-CCR7+CD27+CD95- naive CD8+ T cells lacking CXCR3 (TNR3-). The TCR sequence derives from a human donor in good health. Some clones in this sample may be carry-over from other donors' samples. The V and J genes are TRBV7-8 and TRBJ2-1; checking the TCRdb D call of TRBD2 is not possible without DNA. The CDR3 amino acid sequence is: CASSLPSGGLYNEQFF.